This T cell receptor (beta chain) is drawn from a study of cytomegalovirus exposure and HLA in healthy donors. This PCR relied on a set of 60 Vbeta primers and 13 Jbeta primers. The assay was immunoSEQ multiplex PCR, and TCRdb's table has in-frame clones only and misses some. The sample includes tens of thousands of clones, roughly 80% seen only once; the top ten take 1.4%. V lost 5 bases to trimming and J lost 4 bases; unmatched junction nucleotides: 4. The CDR3 runs to 13 residues. Germline V gene lookup returns CDR1 MDHEN and CDR2 SYDVKM. The sequenced sample consisted of PBMCs. The V and J genes are TRBV28 and TRBJ1-2; 7 positions match TRBD1. The TCR comes from a male donor in good health and CMV-seronegative. For the CDR3, the DNA is TGTGCCAGCAGTCCGACAGGGATCTATGGCTACACCTTC. Translating gives CASSPTGIYGYTF.